This T cell receptor (beta chain) comes out of a study of breast tumors, draining lymph nodes, adjacent tissues. General observations from the study: The lymph node origin of tumor T cells was framed as consistent with a hypothesis, not demonstrated. Findings are consistent with lymph node origin and intratumoral expansion of most tumor T cells. Compared with lymph nodes, tumors were less diverse; compared with nontumor tissue, more.

Breast cancer patients provided tissue from their axillary draining lymph nodes. TCRdb re-analysed the multiplex PCR reads in MiXCR, keeping a single row per CDR3 protein. The sample includes about 130,000 distinct CDR3 sequences, about a fifth of them seen just once. CDR3 length: 14 residues. CDR1 and CDR2 (germline): PRHDT, FYEKMQ (reference sequence). Trimming stripped 5 bases from V and 4 bases from J, with 12 bases between. This clonotype came up many times. Its antigen is undetermined. The sample consisted of axillary lymph node tissue. This clonotype was obtained from a female donor with breast cancer. Some clones in this sample may be carry-over from other donors' samples. The V gene is TRBV13, the J gene TRBJ2-1; possibly TRBD1 for D (6 bases). The CDR3 region has the DNA TGTGCCAGCAGCCCCAGGGGAGCTTACAATGAGCAGTTCTTC. This sequence encodes CASSPRGAYNEQFF.